A single sample is the source of the 27 T cell receptor beta chains below, sequenced in a study of T cell responses to AZD1222 COVID-19 vaccine. Sequenced by immunoSEQ multiplex PCR; TCRdb stores in-frame clones only, minus some. The sample carries 90,000 to 120,000 clones, over 80% recorded once. The sequencing used peripheral blood, collected 28 days after the second AZD1222 dose. The source is an adult who received the AZD1222 COVID-19 vaccine.

The chain carries TRBV24-1 and TRBJ2-3, with TRBD2 matching 9 bases. Germline CDR1 and CDR2: KGHDR and SFDVKD. The CDR3 totals 16 residues. The V and J ends lost 4 bases and 0 bases, in that order; junction bases with no gene match: 4. The CDR3 reads CATSEAGLASTDTQYF. The CDR3 DNA reads TGTGCCACCAGTGAGGCCGGACTAGCGAGCACAGATACGCAGTATTTT.

The chain links TRBV9 to TRBJ1-1, with TRBD1 matching over 9 bases. The germline CDR1 and CDR2 sequences are SGDLS and YYNGEE. V shed 3 bases, J shed 2 bases, and the junction held 5 bases outside the gene matches. The CDR3 length is 15 residues. The CDR3 sequence is CASSGDRDRNTEAFF. The CDR3 DNA sequence: TGTGCCAGCAGCGGGGACAGGGATAGAAACACTGAAGCTTTCTTT.

V gene TRBV5-1 combines with J gene TRBJ1-6, with TRBD1 matching 7 bases. CDR1 is SGHRS and CDR2 is YFSETQ in the germline V gene. The CDR3 extends over 15 amino acids. After removal of 4 bases from V and 5 bases from J, the junction contained 6 bases not matched to a gene. In DNA, the CDR3 is TGCGCCAGCAGCCCCCGGACAGGAGATAATTCACCCCTCCACTTT. Its translation is CASSPRTGDNSPLHF.

The chain uses TRBV27 and TRBJ2-7; maybe TRBD2 (7 bases). Germline V gene sequence: CDR1 MNHEY, CDR2 SMNVEV (reference sequence). Trimming stripped 3 bases from V and 2 bases from J, with 11 bases between. This CDR3 spans 14 amino acids. CDR3 in DNA: TGTGCCAGCAGTTTGGCGGGGGCAGCCTACGAGCAGTACTTC. It codes for CASSLAGAAYEQYF.

The chain combines TRBV5-1 with TRBJ1-2, with D unclear. CDR3 length equals 14 residues. Germline V gives CDR1 SGHRS, CDR2 YFSETQ. V lost 4 bases, J lost 3 bases, and 13 bases lay in between. In DNA, the CDR3 is TGCGCCAGCAGCGGCGGGTTTGAGGACTATGGCTACACCTTC. Translated, it gives CASSGGFEDYGYTF.

The chain combines TRBV7-9 with TRBJ2-2, with 10 bases aligning to TRBD2. CDR3 length: 16 residues. V gave up 4 bases and J gave up 4 bases; unmatched junction bases: 6. The V gene's germline CDR1 is SEHNR and CDR2 FQNEAQ (reference sequence). DNA of the CDR3: TGTGCCAGCAGCTCTCTAGCGGGAGTGGGCACCGGGGAGCTGTTTTTT. Translated, it gives CASSSLAGVGTGELFF. The full variable domain, with the rest looked up from reference TRBV7-9 and TRBJ2-2, is DTGVSQNPRHKITKRGQNVTFRCDPISEHNRLYWYRQTLGQGPEFLTYFQNEAQLEKSRLLSDRFSAERPKGSFSTLEIQRTEQGDSAMYLCASSSLAGVGTGELFFGEGSRLTVL.

The rearrangement links TRBV14 to TRBJ2-5; 7 bases are shared with TRBD2. Germline V gives CDR1 SGHDN, CDR2 FVKESK. V dropped 2 bases and J dropped 5; count of bases not matched to a gene: 8. The CDR3 extends over 15 amino acids. CDR3 in amino acids: CASSQSGTTTETQYF. The CDR3 DNA reads as TGTGCCAGCAGCCAATCTGGGACTACCACCGAGACCCAGTACTTC.

J is TRBJ2-2 and V is TRBV5-1, with D unresolved. Deletions cut 3 bases from V and 4 bases from J, with 13 bases between. Per germline, CDR1 SGHRS and CDR2 YFSETQ. The CDR3 is 15 amino acids. In nucleotides, the CDR3 is TGCGCCAGCAGCTCCAACACCCACGCCACCGGGGAGCTGTTTTTT. It yields the protein CASSSNTHATGELFF.

The V and J genes are TRBV7-2 and TRBJ2-1; perhaps TRBD2 as D (7 bases). CDR3 size: 16 residues. CDR1 is SGHTA and CDR2 is FQGNSA in the germline V gene. Trimming pared 2 bases from V and 8 bases from J, leaving 19 bases between. The DNA of the CDR3 is TGTGCCAGCAGCTTATGGAGCGGGACAAGTGGTGATGAGCAGTTCTTC. This codes for CASSLWSGTSGDEQFF. Full variable domain (rest looked up from reference TRBV7-2 and TRBJ2-1): GAGVSQSPSNKVTEKGKDVELRCDPISGHTALYWYRQSLGQGLEFLIYFQGNSAPDKSGLPSDRFSAERTGGSVSTLTIQRTQQEDSAVYLCASSLWSGTSGDEQFFGPGTRLTVL.

J is TRBJ2-7 and V is TRBV2; no clear D gene. V lost 2 bases to trimming and J lost 6 bases, with 8 bases between them. Germline-derived CDR1 and CDR2 are SNHLY and FYNNEI. The CDR3 sequence is 12 residues long. In DNA form, the CDR3 reads TGTGCCAGCAGTGAACATTTTTTCGAGCAGTACTTC. Translation: CASSEHFFEQYF.

This chain connects TRBV7-2 to TRBJ1-5; D is ambiguous. V was clipped by 1 base and J by 6 bases, with 13 bases between them. CDR1 and CDR2 from the germline V gene are SGHTA and FQGNSA. The CDR3 sequence is 15 residues long. CDR3 loop: CASSLVDGVVQPQHF. In DNA, the CDR3 is TGTGCCAGCAGCTTAGTTGACGGGGTCGTTCAGCCCCAGCATTTT.

The chain joins TRBV10-3 to TRBJ2-1; D not certain. Germline V lookup: CDR1 ENHRY, CDR2 SYGVKD. This CDR3 comprises 13 residues. The V end lost 4 bases, the J end lost 8 bases, and 12 bases lay between the germline ends. This CDR3 reads CAISGRLGDEQFF. CDR3 bases: TGTGCCATCAGTGGTCGTCTTGGGGATGAGCAGTTCTTC.

CDR3 DNA: TGTGCCAGCTCACTCCATACGCTGGACACAGACGGCTCCTATAATTCACCCCTCCACTTT. Its translation is CASSLHTLDTDGSYNSPLHF. The chain couples TRBV18 to TRBJ1-6; D is perhaps TRBD1 (5 bases). CDR1 is KGHSH and CDR2 is LQKENI in the germline V gene. V was pared by 4 bases and J by 0 bases, with 22 bases between. The CDR3 extends over 20 amino acids.

This chain connects TRBV13 to TRBJ1-1, with D tentatively TRBD1 (5 bases). The CDR3 runs 14 residues. Between the trimmed V and J ends, which lost 5 bases and 1 base, there was a span of 11 bases. Germline assignment: CDR1 PRHDT and CDR2 FYEKMQ (reference sequence). This chain's CDR3 is CASSVGRWNTEAFF. CDR3 in DNA: TGTGCCAGCAGCGTGGGACGGTGGAACACTGAAGCTTTCTTT.

V gene TRBV19 combines with J gene TRBJ2-3, with D unresolved. The ends were cut back, 5 bases at V and 4 bases at J, with 10 bases in the middle. Germline CDR1 and CDR2: LNHDA and SQIVND (reference sequence). The CDR3 spans 13 residues. The DNA for the CDR3 is TGTGCCAGTAGTGGGTCCTGGGCAGATACGCAGTATTTT. The encoded protein is CASSGSWADTQYF.

The rearrangement joins TRBV7-3 to TRBJ2-1; D gene unclear. The germline V and J ends were trimmed by 2 bases and 6 bases, with 2 bases remaining between them. Germline lookup yields CDR1 SGHTA and CDR2 FQGTGA. The CDR3 is made up of 11 amino acids. This CDR3 reads CASSLGNEQFF. As DNA, the CDR3 is TGTGCCAGCAGCTTAGGCAATGAGCAGTTCTTC. The variable domain in full, completed from reference TRBV7-3 and TRBJ2-1, reads GAGVSQTPSNKVTEKGKYVELRCDPISGHTALYWYRQSLGQGPEFLIYFQGTGAADDSGLPNDRFFAVRPEGSVSTLKIQRTERGDSAVYLCASSLGNEQFFGPGTRLTVL.

The V call is TRBV27, the J call TRBJ2-2, with 8 bases identical to TRBD2. J was trimmed by 5 bases and V by 8 bases; bases with no gene match: 1. Germline V gives CDR1 MNHEY, CDR2 SMNVEV (reference sequence). CDR3 length: 12 residues. CDR3 DNA: TGTGCCAGCCGGGAGGGAACCGGGGAGCTGTTTTTT. Translated, it gives CASREGTGELFF.

The chain carries TRBV9 and TRBJ1-1; tentatively, D is TRBD1 (5 bases). V was cut by 2 bases and J by 1 base, with 12 bases left in between. There are 15 residues in the CDR3. Per the germline V gene, CDR1 is SGDLS and CDR2 is YYNGEE. In DNA, the CDR3 is TGTGCCAGCAGCGTGGGAGGGGTCACGAACACTGAAGCTTTCTTT. Residues: CASSVGGVTNTEAFF.

V is TRBV7-2 and J is TRBJ1-6; 9 bases line up with TRBD1. J lost 3 bases, V lost 2 bases, and 2 bases had no gene match. The germline CDR1 and CDR2 sequences are SGHTA and FQGNSA. The CDR3 sequence is 16 residues long. The CDR3 loop is CASSLRDRVYNSPLHF. The CDR3 DNA sequence: TGTGCCAGCAGCTTAAGGGACAGGGTCTATAATTCACCCCTCCACTTT.

CDR3 amino acids: CASSLPGDTEAFF. As DNA, the CDR3 is TGTGCCAGCAGCTTACCCGGGGACACTGAAGCTTTCTTT. The genes are TRBV5-4 and TRBJ1-1; D unclear. CDR1 is SGHNT, CDR2 YYREEE, per germline (reference sequence). The V gene lost 2 bases and the J gene lost 3 bases, with 8 bases spanning the gap. This CDR3 comprises 13 residues.

The J gene is TRBJ2-7, the V gene TRBV6-5; 9 bases align to TRBD2. Germline CDR1 reads MNHEY; CDR2 reads SVGAGI. The CDR3 length is 15 residues. V lost 6 bases and J lost 2; bases outside the gene matches: 8. CDR3 nucleotide sequence: TGTGCCAGCAGGCGGGGGGGGACAGCGGCCTACGAGCAGTACTTC. Translation: CASRRGGTAAYEQYF.

The chain couples TRBV9 to TRBJ2-5; D is ambiguous. V lost 0 bases and J lost 5, with 17 bases in between. Germline V gene data show CDR1 as SGDLS and CDR2 as YYNGEE. The CDR3 length is 16 residues. Here the CDR3 DNA reads TGTGCCAGCAGCGTAGTTGGGGTAGGGTCTGGGGAGACCCAGTACTTC. Residues: CASSVVGVGSGETQYF.

This clone was observed once. The chain has TRBV11-2 and TRBJ1-1, with D possibly being TRBD1 (6 bases). The V and J ends lost 3 bases and 6 bases respectively, with 14 bases between them. This CDR3 has 14 amino acids. The germline V gene encodes CDR1 SGHAT and CDR2 FQNNGV. CDR3 region: CASSFAGGEAEAFF. DNA for the CDR3: TGTGCCAGCAGCTTTGCCGGGGGCGAAGCTGAAGCTTTCTTT.

J is TRBJ1-2 and V is TRBV6-6; TRBD1 matches 7 bases. The V gene end was trimmed by 2 bases and the J gene end by 8 bases; junction bases not matched to a gene: 5. The CDR3 is 13 amino acids. Germline V gives CDR1 MNHNY, CDR2 SVGAGI (reference sequence). CDR3 region: CASSYLRQGGYTF. The CDR3 nucleotides are TGTGCCAGCAGTTACCTCAGACAGGGAGGCTACACCTTC.

The J gene is TRBJ2-1, the V gene TRBV7-3; 7 nucleotides line up with TRBD2. CDR3 length: 19 amino acids. The V gene end was trimmed by 2 bases and the J gene end by 6 bases; junction bases not matched to a gene: 19. CDR1 is SGHTA, CDR2 FQGTGA, per germline. CDR3 in DNA: TGTGCCAGCAGCTTAGGAAGAGATTCTCGGATGGGGAGGGGCAATGAGCAGTTCTTC. Amino acids: CASSLGRDSRMGRGNEQFF. Filled out from reference TRBV7-3 and TRBJ2-1, the complete variable domain reads GAGVSQTPSNKVTEKGKYVELRCDPISGHTALYWYRQSLGQGPEFLIYFQGTGAADDSGLPNDRFFAVRPEGSVSTLKIQRTERGDSAVYLCASSLGRDSRMGRGNEQFFGPGTRLTVL.

For the CDR3, the DNA is TGTGCCAGTAGCCCGTCGACGCTACAGGCCAACACTGAAGCTTTCTTT. Translating it yields CASSPSTLQANTEAFF. The chain recombines TRBV19 with TRBJ1-1, with a tentative D call TRBD1 (5 bases). This CDR3 is 16 amino acids long. V shed 6 bases and J shed 2 bases, with 19 bases lying between them. The germline gives CDR1 LNHDA, CDR2 SQIVND (reference sequence).

The chain links TRBV4-2 to TRBJ2-7; TRBD2 aligns across 8 bases. Per germline, CDR1 LGHNA and CDR2 YNFKEQ. After removal of 0 bases from V and 3 bases from J, the junction contained 7 bases not matched to a gene. The CDR3 extends over 16 amino acids. CDR3 residues: CASSQDAAGAGYEQYF. The CDR3 DNA sequence: TGTGCCAGCAGCCAAGACGCAGCGGGAGCCGGCTACGAGCAGTACTTC.